The source of this T cell receptor beta chain is a study of blood T cell repertoires in COVID-19. Overall study context: The study drew acute and convalescent COVID-19 samples from the United States, Italy and Spain. Sample material is recorded as cDNA or gDNA derived from T cells, B-cell-depleted T cells, or PBMCs.

In the authors' methods: Reference gene primer amplification gave estimated nucleated cell counts. Sequenced by immunoSEQ multiplex PCR; TCRdb stores in-frame clones only, minus some. From that table come the V and J calls and clone size; the DNA was used to work out D and trimming. The data contain 200,000 or so clones, about 82% of them singletons. The CDR3 is made up of 14 amino acids. In germline, CDR1 is MDHEN, CDR2 SYDVKM. J lost 8 bases, V lost 4 bases, and 10 bases had no gene match. The TCR was taken from a woman in her 30s with acute or convalescent COVID-19. The chain has TRBV28 and TRBJ1-1, with TRBD1 matching 7 bases. Sequenced sample: peripheral blood. The DNA for the CDR3 is TGTGCCAGCAGTTCCGGGACAGCTCTCCCCGAAGCTTTCTTT. This codes for CASSSGTALPEAFF. The full variable domain, completed using reference TRBV28 and TRBJ1-1, is DVKVTQSSRYLVKRTGEKVFLECVQDMDHENMFWYRQDPGLGLRLIYFSYDVKMKEKGDIPEGYSVSREKKERFSLILESASTNQTSMYLCASSSGTALPEAFFGQGTRLTVV.